The 29 T cell receptor beta chains reported below all come from one sample, sequenced in a study of blood T cell repertoires in COVID-19 (dated by TCRdb to 2018 to 2020). Libraries were made using the immunoSEQ multiplex PCR assay. This immuneACCESS table, as held by TCRdb, lists in-frame sequences with V and J called but not all clones. Of the missing ones, under half trace to an unresolved V gene in checked studies; the others have no known cause. Across this sample there are about 380,000 clones, with more than 65% seen only once. The ten largest account for 0.85% to 1.2% of the sample. Sequencing used peripheral blood. The receptor source for this set is a human donor with acute or convalescent COVID-19. The donor label of this sample is uncertain.

The chain employs TRBV28 and TRBJ1-2, with D tentatively TRBD1 (5 bases). Per germline, CDR1 MDHEN and CDR2 SYDVKM. V lost 4 bases to trimming and J lost 4 bases, with 16 bases between them. The CDR3 is 15 amino acids. The CDR3 reads CASSYRSLNPYGYTF. The DNA of the CDR3 is TGTGCCAGCAGTTACAGGAGCCTAAACCCCTATGGCTACACCTTC.

Of note for this clone: Within the sample, other DNA sequences also encode this same CDR3. The chain uses TRBV7-2 and TRBJ1-6; the D gene is possibly TRBD1 (5 bases). Germline CDR1 SGHTA, CDR2 FQGNSA. The V and J ends lost 2 bases and 0 bases respectively, with 5 bases between them. This CDR3 has 15 amino acids. CDR3 protein: CASSLQGSYNSPLHF. Written as DNA, the CDR3 is TGTGCCAGCAGCTTACAGGGCTCCTATAATTCACCCCTCCACTTT.

This chain connects TRBV3-1 (or the pseudogene TRBV3-2) to TRBJ1-2, with TRBD1 identical over 10 bases. Germline loops: CDR1 LGHDT, CDR2 YNNKEL (reference sequence). The CDR3 has 15 residues. The junction had 4 bases not matched to a gene; V was cut back by 1 base and J by 5 bases. CDR3 in amino acids: CASSQGDRGLYGYTF. The CDR3 DNA follows: TGTGCCAGCAGCCAAGGGGACAGGGGATTGTATGGCTACACCTTC.

This chain uses TRBV3-1 (or the pseudogene TRBV3-2) with TRBJ2-5; 10 bases align to TRBD2. Germline CDR1 and CDR2: LGHDT and YNNKEL (reference sequence). CDR3 length equals 14 residues. V gave up 5 bases and J gave up 7 bases; unmatched junction bases: 7. Written as DNA, the CDR3 is TGTGCCAGCAGCACTCGGACTAGCGGTACGACCCAGTACTTC. Protein sequence: CASSTRTSGTTQYF.

This chain connects TRBV7-2 to TRBJ2-1; TRBD1 matches 7 bases. Germline values: CDR1 SGHTA, CDR2 FQGNSA. This CDR3 contains 13 residues. Trimming took 4 bases from V and 4 from J; bases not matched to a gene: 1. The CDR3 sequence: CASSSGQYNEQFF. The CDR3 DNA reads as TGTGCCAGCAGCTCGGGACAGTACAATGAGCAGTTCTTC.

V usage is TRBV6-5 and J usage is TRBJ1-1, with a weak D call TRBD1 (5 bases). Germline CDR1 and CDR2: MNHEY and SVGAGI. CDR3 length: 15 amino acids. The V and J ends lost 5 bases and 4 bases respectively, with 17 bases between them. The CDR3 DNA reads as TGTGCCAGCAGTCCCCGAACGGGGGGTAGCACTGAAGCTTTCTTT. This translates into CASSPRTGGSTEAFF.

This rearrangement joins TRBV6-5 to TRBJ1-1, with unresolved D. The CDR3 is 13 residues long. Trimming stripped 5 bases from V and 2 bases from J, with 9 bases between. Germline V gene data show CDR1 as MNHEY and CDR2 as SVGAGI. The CDR3 loop is CASSKTPNTEAFF. The DNA for the CDR3 is TGTGCCAGCAGTAAGACACCAAACACTGAAGCTTTCTTT.

This clone was observed a few times. The chain is built from TRBV4-1 and TRBJ1-1; 10 bases agree with TRBD1. This CDR3 contains 15 residues. V lost 2 bases and J lost 5; bases outside the gene matches: 5. Germline V gene sequence: CDR1 MGHRA, CDR2 YSYEKL. Here the CDR3 DNA reads TGCGCCAGCAGCCAAACGACAGGGGGCAGGACTGAAGCTTTCTTT. Protein product: CASSQTTGGRTEAFF.

This sequence joins TRBV7-2 and TRBJ2-2; 8 bases fit TRBD1. J lost 6 bases, V lost 5 bases, and 11 bases had no gene match. The CDR3 has 16 residues. Germline CDR1 SGHTA, CDR2 FQGNSA. The DNA for the CDR3 is TGTGCCAGCAGCCCCTATCCCAGGGGGCTGGCCGGGGAGCTGTTTTTT. Amino acid sequence: CASSPYPRGLAGELFF.

V is TRBV5-4 and J is TRBJ1-6; possible D gene TRBD1, 6 bases. The V gene lost 3 bases and the J gene lost 7 bases, with 17 bases spanning the gap. The length of the CDR3 is 16 residues. The V gene's germline CDR1 is SGHNT and CDR2 YYREEE (reference sequence). The CDR3 DNA is TGTGCCAGCAGCTCTGGAATCCCGGGACAAAATTCACCCCTCCACTTT. Its translation is CASSSGIPGQNSPLHF.

This clone occurred once. The gene calls are TRBV4-2 and TRBJ2-1, with D uncertain. V was clipped by 4 bases and J by 5 bases, with 21 bases between them. The CDR3 sequence is 17 residues long. The germline V gene encodes CDR1 LGHNA and CDR2 YNFKEQ. This CDR3 is CASSPLVRSESDNEQFF. DNA of the CDR3: TGTGCCAGCAGCCCATTAGTGCGGAGTGAATCGGACAATGAGCAGTTCTTC.

CDR3 nucleotides: TGCGCCAGCAGCCAGGGAAGGGGAAGCGATGAGCAGTTCTTC. It yields the protein CASSQGRGSDEQFF. This chain connects TRBV5-1 to TRBJ2-1; TRBD1 might be the D (5 bases). The CDR3 contains 14 residues. CDR1 and CDR2 (germline): SGHRS, YFSETQ. The V gene lost 4 bases and the J gene lost 8 bases, with 16 bases spanning the gap.

The chain combines TRBV19 with TRBJ2-3; 10 bases line up with TRBD2. V was clipped by 6 bases and J by 5 bases; unmatched bases: 5. This CDR3 is 14 amino acids long. The germline V gene encodes CDR1 LNHDA and CDR2 SQIVND (reference sequence). This CDR3 is CASRQRGGKDTQYF. The CDR3 DNA sequence: TGTGCCAGTAGGCAGCGGGGGGGAAAAGATACGCAGTATTTT.

V and J are TRBV7-9 and TRBJ1-1, with D unclear. The CDR3 consists of 12 residues. The ends were cut back, 3 bases at V and 5 bases at J, with 7 bases in the middle. Germline V lookup: CDR1 SEHNR, CDR2 FQNEAQ (reference sequence). The CDR3 spells CASSLRSTEAFF. Written as DNA, the CDR3 is TGTGCCAGCAGCTTGCGGTCAACTGAAGCTTTCTTT.

This clone has a handful of counts. The gene calls are TRBV7-2 and TRBJ2-7, with 8 bases identical to TRBD1. Looked up from germline, CDR1 is SGHTA and CDR2 is FQGNSA. Trimming took 5 bases from V and 2 from J; bases not matched to a gene: 11. CDR3 length: 16 residues. DNA for the CDR3: TGTGCCAGCAGCCCCCACCAGGGGGCGCCTCCCTACGAGCAGTACTTC. Translating gives CASSPHQGAPPYEQYF.

The chain carries TRBV27 and TRBJ2-3; 13 positions match TRBD2. Trimming removed 6 bases from V and 4 bases from J; junction bases left unmatched: 7. Germline CDR1 MNHEY, CDR2 SMNVEV (reference sequence). The CDR3 is 16 amino acids. The CDR3 reads CASSYTSGGAPDTQYF. CDR3 DNA sequence: TGTGCCAGCAGCTATACTAGCGGGGGGGCCCCAGATACGCAGTATTTT.

This chain joins TRBV4-1 and TRBJ2-1, with TRBD2 matching over 8 bases. V dropped 1 base and J dropped 4; count of bases not matched to a gene: 0. This CDR3 has 14 amino acids. Per germline, CDR1 MGHRA and CDR2 YSYEKL. In DNA, the CDR3 is TGCGCCAGCAGCCAAGCTAGCGGGTACAATGAGCAGTTCTTC. It is translated as CASSQASGYNEQFF.

CDR3 region: CSVDQQGQQYF. DNA for the CDR3: TGCAGCGTGGATCAACAGGGGCAGCAGTATTTT. V gene TRBV29-1 combines with J gene TRBJ2-3, with 7 bases identical to TRBD1. With V trimmed by 6 bases and J by 11 bases, 8 bases remained unmatched. The CDR3 has 11 residues. Looked up from germline, CDR1 is SQVTM and CDR2 is ANQGSEA.

A note on this clone: The sample has other DNA sequences that encode this CDR3 too. The CDR3 bases are TGTGCCAGCAGTGAAGTGGTCAGGGGAAATGGCTACACCTTC. Its translation is CASSEVVRGNGYTF. The rearrangement uses TRBV6-1 and TRBJ1-2, with D possibly TRBD1 on 6 matching bases. Germline-derived CDR1 and CDR2 are MNHNS and SASEGT. Trimming cost V 1 base and J 6 bases, with 12 bases left between them. The CDR3 has 14 amino acids.

V and J are TRBV27 and TRBJ1-5; tentative D call: TRBD1 (5 bases). The CDR3 spans 16 residues. V was clipped by 4 bases and J by 3 bases, with 16 bases between them. In germline, CDR1 is MNHEY, CDR2 SMNVEV (reference sequence). The CDR3 spells CASSSLGGLNNQPQHF. The CDR3 DNA reads as TGTGCCAGCAGTTCCTTGGGGGGATTGAACAATCAGCCCCAGCATTTT.

The chain employs TRBV10-2 and TRBJ1-3; TRBD1 is a possible D gene (5 bases). The V gene lost 2 bases and the J gene lost 2 bases, with 10 bases spanning the gap. CDR1 is WSHSY, CDR2 SAAADI, per germline. The CDR3 loop spans 15 amino acids. The CDR3 DNA follows: TGCGCCAGCAGTGAGCAGGGCCCTCCTGGAAACACCATATATTTT. Amino acids: CASSEQGPPGNTIYF.

The CDR3, as DNA: TGTGCCTGGAGTAGGTGGGCGAACACTGAAGCTTTCTTT. Its protein is CAWSRWANTEAFF. The V gene is TRBV30, the J gene TRBJ1-1; no firm D call. Germline V gives CDR1 GTSNPN, CDR2 SVGIG (reference sequence). The CDR3 has 13 residues. Trimming left V 2 bases short and J 1 base short, with 8 bases between. Drawing the rest from reference TRBV30 and TRBJ1-1, the complete variable domain is SQTIHQWPATLVQPVGSPLSLECTVEGTSNPNLYWYRQAAGRGLQLLFYSVGIGQISSEVPQNLSASRPQDRQFILSSKKLLLSDSGFYLCAWSRWANTEAFFGQGTRLTVV.

This chain joins TRBV19 and TRBJ1-1, with D possibly being TRBD1 (5 bases). The V end lost 6 bases, the J end lost 6 bases, and 17 bases lay between the germline ends. Per the germline V gene, CDR1 is LNHDA and CDR2 is SQIVND (reference sequence). The CDR3 loop spans 14 amino acids. The CDR3, as DNA: TGTGCCAGTAGGGCCGGTTTAGGGGTCGCTGAAGCTTTCTTT. Translated, it gives CASRAGLGVAEAFF.

This sequence joins TRBV19 and TRBJ1-2; tentative D call: TRBD1 (6 bases). Trimming pared 7 bases from V and 4 bases from J, leaving 13 bases between. The germline V gene has CDR1 LNHDA and CDR2 SQIVND (reference sequence). This CDR3 is 13 amino acids long. CDR3 nucleotides: TGTGCCAGTACCCGGACAGAAAGCTATGGCTACACCTTC. Its translation is CASTRTESYGYTF.

The chain carries TRBV28 and TRBJ1-6; D is ambiguous. The length of the CDR3 is 12 residues. Trimming took off 4 bases at V and 12 bases at J, with 10 bases between the two ends. In germline, CDR1 is MDHEN, CDR2 SYDVKM. CDR3 amino acids: CASSSPTEPLHF. CDR3 DNA: TGTGCCAGCAGTTCCCCCACAGAACCCCTCCACTTT.

This clone was counted between two and nine times. The chain recombines TRBV3-1 (or the pseudogene TRBV3-2) with TRBJ2-2; 10 bases agree with TRBD2. Germline V CDR1 and CDR2: LGHDT, YNNKEL (reference sequence). The CDR3 extends over 17 amino acids. The trim removed 8 bases at V and 7 bases at J, leaving 16 bases unmatched. The CDR3 nucleotides are TGTGCCAGCGCCCGGGGAAGAGCGGGAGGGCCAAGCGGGGAGCTGTTTTTT. Protein product: CASARGRAGGPSGELFF.

V is TRBV3-1 (or the pseudogene TRBV3-2) and J is TRBJ2-6; 7 nucleotides align to TRBD1. Germline assignment: CDR1 LGHDT and CDR2 YNNKEL (reference sequence). The CDR3 has 22 residues. The trim removed 4 bases at V and 1 base at J, leaving 22 bases unmatched. CDR3 protein: CASSPRQGQKRVQKSGANVLTF. CDR3 DNA: TGTGCCAGCAGCCCAAGACAGGGCCAAAAGCGCGTCCAAAAATCTGGGGCCAACGTCCTGACTTTC.

The chain combines TRBV10-2 with TRBJ1-6, with a weak D call TRBD1 (5 bases). This CDR3 is 14 amino acids long. Trimming stripped 6 bases from V and 10 bases from J, with 16 bases between. Looked up from germline, CDR1 is WSHSY and CDR2 is SAAADI. The CDR3 protein is CASRAGLEISPLHF. For the CDR3, the DNA is TGCGCCAGCAGGGCGGGACTAGAGATCTCACCCCTCCACTTT.

The chain has TRBV28 and TRBJ2-7; TRBD1 agrees at 7 bases. After removal of 6 bases from V and 4 bases from J, the junction contained 12 bases not matched to a gene. Germline values: CDR1 MDHEN, CDR2 SYDVKM. There are 15 residues in the CDR3. The CDR3 DNA follows: TGTGCCAGCAGAGAGACCGGGACAGCAACATACGAGCAGTACTTC. Its protein is CASRETGTATYEQYF.